This T cell receptor (beta chain) was found in a study of CD8 T cells in ankylosing spondylitis. Whole-study findings and limits: Previous work reported some of these motif variants in the synovial fluid and blood of reactive arthritis. Typical of ankylosing spondylitis blood, it appeared, was a TCR beta motif of under 10 highly homologous variants.

The authors made TCR beta libraries by quantitative 5'-RACE with molecular barcodes. Each CDR3 protein gets one entry after TCRdb re-called the 5' RACE reads with MiXCR. The profile covers 350,000 to 550,000 distinct CDR3 sequences, with 25% to 30% appearing a single time and about 0.89% taken by the ten largest. CDR3 length: 11 residues. Germline CDR1 SNHLY, CDR2 FYNNEI. A word on this clonotype: The antigen remains undetermined. The junction shows a germline mismatch at one end, possibly a read error.

Sequencing was carried out using blood, either unsorted or a sorted T cell fraction (not recorded which). The chain has TRBV2 and TRBJ2-7; D unresolved. This sequence originates from a male donor with ankylosing spondylitis. CDR3 amino acids: CASSAGSRGNF. CDR3 nucleotides: TGTGCCAGCAGTGCGGGTAGCCGTGGGAACTTC.